This TCR beta chain was found in a study of post-analysis software for immune sequencing data. Note on this clonotype: The antigen is not known.

With 4 bases removed from V and 4 bases from J, the gap between germline ends came to 12 bases. The CDR3 is 13 residues long. CDR1 is DFQATT, CDR2 SNEGSKA, per germline (reference sequence). General observations from the study: Samples from one preparation batch, clustered by F measure, grouped strongly together. About five TRBV segments (TRBV5-6, TRBV5-1 and TRBV20-1 among them) occurred more frequently in patients than in controls. Controls showed significantly higher normalized Chao1 diversity than did multiple sclerosis patients.

Sequencing libraries made from TCR beta cDNA carried unique molecular identifiers. TCRdb analysed the PCR reads with MiXCR anew, one entry per CDR3 protein. The data show over 700,000 distinct CDR3 sequences, roughly 27% seen once. Source material: blood. The chain combines TRBV20-1 with TRBJ2-3; D might be TRBD1 or TRBD2, each matching 5 bases. The sequence came from a girl aged 10 to 17 with multiple sclerosis. The CDR3 protein is CSAMGDQADTQYF. CDR3 coding DNA: TGCAGTGCTATGGGGGACCAGGCAGATACGCAGTATTTT.